A single sample gave rise to the 8 T cell receptor beta chains below, sequenced in a study of blood T cell repertoires in COVID-19. Profiled with immunoSEQ multiplex PCR; TCRdb holds only in-frame clones, not every one. The table shows 250,000 or so clones, with 80% to 85% occurring only once. The sample comprised PBMCs or T cells enriched from blood (not recorded which). The receptors here all came from a man in his fifties who had recovered from COVID-19.

The V call is TRBV7-6, the J call TRBJ1-1, with a tentative D call TRBD1 (5 bases). This CDR3 spans 15 amino acids. Between the trimmed V and J ends, which lost 5 bases and 0 bases, there was a span of 13 bases. The germline CDR1 and CDR2 sequences are SGHVS and FNYEAQ. CDR3 bases: TGTGCCAGCAGCCCTAGGGGCGGAATGAACACTGAAGCTTTCTTT. This codes for CASSPRGGMNTEAFF.

The V gene is TRBV19, the J gene TRBJ2-7; D is uncertain. The CDR3 spans 9 residues. V lost 7 bases and J 5 bases, leaving 3 bases between the germline ends. Germline V gives CDR1 LNHDA, CDR2 SQIVND (reference sequence). In nucleotides, the CDR3 is TGTGCCAGTATAAACGAGCAGTACTTC. It specifies CASINEQYF.

J is TRBJ2-1 and V is TRBV7-9, with TRBD2 identical over 7 bases. CDR1 is SEHNR, CDR2 FQNEAQ, per germline (reference sequence). This CDR3 contains 16 residues. The V and J ends lost 4 bases and 4 bases, in that order; junction bases with no gene match: 10. CDR3: CASSSSGSGVYNEQFF. Written as DNA, the CDR3 is TGTGCCAGCAGCTCCTCGGGCAGCGGGGTTTACAATGAGCAGTTCTTC.

The CDR3 DNA sequence: TGTGCCAGCAGTTTCAGGGACACCTCCTACGAGCAGTACTTC. This gives the protein CASSFRDTSYEQYF. The rearrangement links TRBV27 to TRBJ2-7, with a possible D match to TRBD1 (6 bases). The CDR3 is 14 residues long. Per germline, CDR1 MNHEY and CDR2 SMNVEV (reference sequence). Trimming removed 3 bases from V and 0 bases from J, with 9 bases in between.

V is TRBV30 and J is TRBJ1-6, with D hard to call. The CDR3 is 12 residues long. Germline-derived CDR1 and CDR2 are GTSNPN and SVGIG (reference sequence). Trimming took 0 bases from V and 10 from J, leaving 7 bases between them. The CDR3 region is CAWSVMRSPLHF. CDR3 DNA: TGTGCCTGGAGTGTAATGCGATCACCCCTCCACTTT.

Only one count was recorded for this clone. The chain couples TRBV5-1 to TRBJ1-6; 8 bases fit TRBD1. The CDR3 is made up of 16 amino acids. Germline CDR1 SGHRS, CDR2 YFSETQ. V shed 3 bases and J 5 bases; nucleotides not matched to a gene: 7. The CDR3 protein is CASSSTGGLDNSPLHF. The CDR3 nucleotides are TGCGCCAGCAGCTCAACAGGGGGTCTGGATAATTCACCCCTCCACTTT.

The rearrangement links TRBV3-1 (or the pseudogene TRBV3-2) to TRBJ1-1, with a tentative D call TRBD1 (6 bases). The CDR3 has 14 residues. Germline loops: CDR1 LGHDT, CDR2 YNNKEL (reference sequence). V was pared by 7 bases and J by 3 bases, with 15 bases between. The CDR3 spells CASTRGVWDTEAFF. DNA for the CDR3: TGTGCCAGCACCAGGGGAGTGTGGGACACTGAAGCTTTCTTT.

The count of this clone is one. This chain joins TRBV25-1 and TRBJ2-1; maybe TRBD1 (6 bases). Looked up from germline, CDR1 is MGHDK and CDR2 is SYGVNS. The CDR3 loop spans 17 amino acids. The V and J ends lost 2 bases and 0 bases respectively, with 14 bases between them. The CDR3 loop is CASSEIDRWSSYNEQFF. Written as DNA, the CDR3 is TGTGCCAGCAGTGAAATAGACAGGTGGAGCTCCTACAATGAGCAGTTCTTC.